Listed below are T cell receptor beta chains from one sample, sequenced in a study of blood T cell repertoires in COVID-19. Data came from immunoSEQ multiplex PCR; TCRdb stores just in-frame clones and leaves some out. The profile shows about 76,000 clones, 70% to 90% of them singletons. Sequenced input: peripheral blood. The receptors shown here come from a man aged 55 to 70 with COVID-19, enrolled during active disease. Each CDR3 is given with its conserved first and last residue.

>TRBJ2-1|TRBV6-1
CASSDLAGYNEQFF
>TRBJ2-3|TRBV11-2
CASSLSVSDTQYF
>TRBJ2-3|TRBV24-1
CATSDSLAGELNTQYF
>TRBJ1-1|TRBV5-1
CASYRDRGLNTEAFF
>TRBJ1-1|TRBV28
CASRYYDVFEAFF
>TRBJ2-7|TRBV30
CAWRGTSGAYEQYF
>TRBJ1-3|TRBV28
CATATGSSGNTIYF
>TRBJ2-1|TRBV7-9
CASSLVDHEQFF
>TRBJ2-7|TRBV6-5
CASSYSSQGFYEQYF
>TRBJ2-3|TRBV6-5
CASRRQSTDTQYF
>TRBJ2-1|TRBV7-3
CASSLTGLAGNEQFF
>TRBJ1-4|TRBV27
CASSLSRGSEKLFF
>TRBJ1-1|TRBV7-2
CASTQTLNTEAFF
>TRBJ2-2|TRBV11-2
CASSLPQGLAGTNTGELFF
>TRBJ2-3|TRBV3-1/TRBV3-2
CASSQDLSGTGITDTQYF
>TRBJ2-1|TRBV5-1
CASSLGGRVGYNEQFF
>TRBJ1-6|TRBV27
CASGQGYSPLHF
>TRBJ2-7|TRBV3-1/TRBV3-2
CAGSNRQGQGEQYF
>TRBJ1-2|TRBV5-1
CASSLFPSARGQLSYGYTF
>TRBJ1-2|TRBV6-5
CASRTTGLAFGYTF
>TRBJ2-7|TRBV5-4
CASSGGPGGLYEQYF
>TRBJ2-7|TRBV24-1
CATSDSRTGVSYEQYF
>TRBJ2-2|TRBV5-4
CASSLADGGTGELFF
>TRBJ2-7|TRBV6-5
CAGLQGVTYEQYF
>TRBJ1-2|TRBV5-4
CASSDREYGYTF
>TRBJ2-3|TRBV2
CASKLGAYTDTQYF
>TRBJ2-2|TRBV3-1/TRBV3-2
CASRTPPGLRGAGELFF
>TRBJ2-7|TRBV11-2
CASSFGGWGATYEQYF
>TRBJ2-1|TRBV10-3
CAIKKDREGTSDEQFF
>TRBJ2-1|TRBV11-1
CASSYGGGSYNEQFF
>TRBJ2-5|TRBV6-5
CASSYLAGAETQYF
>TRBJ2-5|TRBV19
CASSILAGGWETQYF